This T cell receptor beta chain was identified during a study of cytomegalovirus exposure and HLA in healthy donors. The study, taken as a whole, reports: Among the CMV-associated chains, a few were confirmed in vitro as specific for CMV antigens. With later analysis, a missense DCLRE1C variant became linked to TCR beta V- and J-gene trimming. It was taken for granted in presence/absence analyses that sequencing depth across donors was roughly uniform. Being productive about 87% or about 30% of the time was typical of most TCR beta V segments in an earlier analysis.

PCR employed 60 Vbeta and 13 Jbeta primers. Generated by immunoSEQ multiplex PCR, the TCRdb table keeps only in-frame clones and is missing some. The sample has 65,000 or so clones; 77% are singletons. V lost 4 bases and J lost 7; bases outside the gene matches: 5. The CDR3 spans 14 residues. Germline V gene lookup returns CDR1 SEHNR and CDR2 FQNEAQ (reference sequence). To note about this clone: Its antigen remains unknown.

The sample comprised PBMCs. This rearrangement joins TRBV7-9 to TRBJ1-2; 11 bases match TRBD1. The receptor's source is a woman between 40 and 50 years old in good health and CMV-seropositive. The CDR3, as DNA: TGTGCCAGCAGCTCGGACAGGGGGCTCGGTGGCTACACCTTC. Translation gives CASSSDRGLGGYTF.